These T cell receptor beta chains were read from a single sample in a study of T cells in Graves' hyperthyroidism and ophthalmopathy. TCRdb re-called the multiplex PCR reads through MiXCR, storing one row per CDR3 protein. This table has 560,000 or so distinct CDR3 sequences, 35% to 55% appearing once. The sample consisted of peripheral blood or thyroid tissue (not recorded which). The receptors stem from a woman aged 18 to 35 with Graves' hyperthyroidism. CDR3s include the opening cysteine and the closing phenylalanine or tryptophan. The order of the fields is D gene, V gene, clone size, J gene, CDR3 protein, CDR3 DNA. D genes are given only for firm matches. The size entry is marked missing in some rows and otherwise reads once, few, many or a size class.

d_gene: .; v_gene: TRBV25-1; abundance: many; j_gene: TRBJ2-2; CDR3aa: CASSEWGTGRRINTGELFF; CDR3nt: TGTGCCAGCAGTGAATGGGGAACAGGACGAAGGATAAACACCGGGGAGCTGTTTTTT
d_gene: .; v_gene: TRBV7-9; abundance: many; j_gene: TRBJ1-2; CDR3aa: CASSLGGLGYGYTF; CDR3nt: TGTGCCAGCAGTTTGGGGGGGCTTGGCTATGGCTACACCTTC
d_gene: .; v_gene: TRBV2; abundance: few; j_gene: TRBJ2-2; CDR3aa: CASRPTVNTGELFF; CDR3nt: TGTGCCAGCAGGCCGACAGTTAACACCGGGGAGCTGTTTTTT
d_gene: TRBD1; v_gene: TRBV14; abundance: few; j_gene: TRBJ2-7; CDR3aa: CASSVGTVYEQYF; CDR3nt: TGTGCCAGCAGCGTCGGGACAGTCTACGAGCAGTACTTC
d_gene: TRBD1; v_gene: TRBV10-3; abundance: .; j_gene: TRBJ1-1; CDR3aa: CAISGDRGTEAFF; CDR3nt: TGTGCCATCAGTGGGGACAGGGGAACTGAAGCTTTCTTT
d_gene: .; v_gene: TRBV7-9; abundance: .; j_gene: TRBJ2-7; CDR3aa: CASSTGTTNYEQYF; CDR3nt: TGTGCCAGCAGTACCGGGACAACCAACTACGAGCAGTACTTC
d_gene: TRBD1; v_gene: TRBV10-2; abundance: .; j_gene: TRBJ1-2; CDR3aa: CASTWTGGYGYTF; CDR3nt: TGCGCCAGCACCTGGACAGGGGGCTATGGCTACACCTTC
d_gene: TRBD1; v_gene: TRBV5-1; abundance: few; j_gene: TRBJ1-2; CDR3aa: CASSPTGGRGYGYTF; CDR3nt: TGTGCCAGCAGTCCAACAGGGGGGAGAGGCTATGGCTACACCTTC
d_gene: .; v_gene: TRBV11-3; abundance: .; j_gene: TRBJ1-1; CDR3aa: CASSLGVATGEAFF; CDR3nt: TGTGCCAGCAGCTTAGGAGTGGCCACAGGGGAAGCTTTCTTT
d_gene: .; v_gene: TRBV19; abundance: .; j_gene: TRBJ1-5; CDR3aa: CASSILGGNQPQHF; CDR3nt: TGTGCCAGTAGTATTTTAGGCGGCAATCAGCCCCAGCATTTT
d_gene: .; v_gene: TRBV12-5; abundance: once; j_gene: TRBJ2-7; CDR3aa: CASGSPGRASYEQYF; CDR3nt: TGTGCTAGTGGTTCCCCTGGCAGGGCATCCTACGAGCAGTACTTC
d_gene: .; v_gene: TRBV2; abundance: .; j_gene: TRBJ2-1; CDR3aa: CASSELERSEQFF; CDR3nt: TGTGCCAGCAGTGAACTAGAACGGAGTGAGCAGTTCTTC
d_gene: .; v_gene: TRBV19; abundance: .; j_gene: TRBJ1-4; CDR3aa: CASSNPRQAEGEKLFF; CDR3nt: TGTGCCAGTAGTAATCCCCGACAGGCGGAGGGGGAAAAACTGTTTTTT
d_gene: .; v_gene: TRBV2; abundance: few; j_gene: TRBJ1-1; CDR3aa: CASTPLRENTEAFF; CDR3nt: TGTGCCAGCACCCCACTTCGGGAGAACACTGAAGCTTTCTTT
d_gene: .; v_gene: TRBV25-1; abundance: .; j_gene: TRBJ1-2; CDR3aa: CASSESLTSGGYTF; CDR3nt: TGTGCCAGCAGTGAGTCTCTGACCTCGGGGGGCTACACCTTC
d_gene: .; v_gene: TRBV6-6; abundance: few; j_gene: TRBJ1-1; CDR3aa: CASTEAGGTEAFF; CDR3nt: TGTGCCAGCACCGAGGCGGGGGGCACTGAAGCTTTCTTT
d_gene: TRBD1; v_gene: TRBV24-1; abundance: few; j_gene: TRBJ2-2; CDR3aa: CATSDSGTGVTGELFF; CDR3nt: TGTGCCACCAGTGATTCCGGGACAGGGGTCACCGGGGAGCTGTTTTTT
d_gene: .; v_gene: TRBV7-9; abundance: .; j_gene: TRBJ1-2; CDR3aa: CASSQDGGKNYGYTF; CDR3nt: TGTGCCAGCAGCCAAGATGGTGGGAAGAACTATGGCTACACCTTC
d_gene: .; v_gene: TRBV7-2; abundance: few; j_gene: TRBJ1-6; CDR3aa: CASSVMGSFYNSPLHF; CDR3nt: TGTGCCAGCAGCGTTATGGGGAGCTTCTATAATTCACCCCTCCACTTT
d_gene: .; v_gene: TRBV2; abundance: .; j_gene: TRBJ1-1; CDR3aa: CATGGTGLGTEAFF; CDR3nt: TGTGCCACCGGGGGGACGGGTCTCGGCACTGAAGCTTTCTTT
d_gene: TRBD1; v_gene: TRBV19; abundance: .; j_gene: TRBJ1-1; CDR3aa: CASRDRVGAEAFF; CDR3nt: TGTGCCAGTAGGGACAGGGTAGGCGCTGAAGCTTTCTTT
d_gene: .; v_gene: TRBV11-1; abundance: .; j_gene: TRBJ1-6; CDR3aa: CACSGLVGSPLHF; CDR3nt: TGTGCCTGCTCTGGCCTAGTAGGTTCACCCCTCCACTTT